The rows below give T cell receptor beta chains drawn from one sample of a study of CD8+ T cells in alopecia areata. Generated by immunoSEQ multiplex PCR, the TCRdb table keeps only in-frame clones and is missing some. The data hold roughly 250,000 clones, with about two thirds observed a single time. Sequencing was performed on CD4+ T cells sorted from blood, taken at week 0. These receptors originate from a human donor with alopecia areata. The CDR3 runs from the conserved cysteine through the conserved F or W. Fields, in order: clone size, D gene, J gene, V gene, CDR3 protein, CDR3 DNA. D genes are given only for firm matches. The size entry is marked missing in some rows and otherwise reads once, few, many or a size class.

size: NA; D: NA; J: TRBJ2-5; V: TRBV5-4; CDR3: CASSFGGEETQYF; DNA: TGTGCCAGCAGCTTCGGTGGGGAAGAGACCCAGTACTTC
size: NA; D: NA; J: TRBJ2-7; V: TRBV7-8; CDR3: CASGQDFGTNLQYF; DNA: TGTGCCAGCGGGCAAGACTTTGGGACAAATCTCCAGTACTTC
size: NA; D: NA; J: TRBJ1-2; V: TRBV29-1; CDR3: CSVDLVGRRSGYTF; DNA: TGCAGCGTTGACTTGGTAGGGAGGCGGAGCGGCTACACCTTC
size: NA; D: NA; J: TRBJ2-7; V: TRBV29-1; CDR3: CSVVAGPHEQYF; DNA: TGCAGCGTTGTCGCAGGGCCCCACGAGCAGTACTTC
size: once; D: NA; J: TRBJ2-5; V: TRBV25-1; CDR3: CASQGRGQTQYF; DNA: TGTGCCAGCCAAGGCAGGGGTCAGACCCAGTACTTC
size: NA; D: NA; J: TRBJ2-5; V: TRBV15; CDR3: CATSRDNGAGQETQYF; DNA: TGTGCCACCAGCAGAGATAACGGGGCAGGCCAAGAGACCCAGTACTTC
size: NA; D: NA; J: TRBJ2-1; V: TRBV7-2; CDR3: CASSLVHQGEQFF; DNA: TGTGCCAGCAGCTTAGTACACCAGGGTGAGCAGTTCTTC
size: NA; D: NA; J: TRBJ2-2; V: TRBV2; CDR3: CASRKTGELFF; DNA: TGTGCCAGCAGAAAAACCGGGGAGCTGTTTTTT
size: NA; D: NA; J: TRBJ2-4; V: TRBV18; CDR3: CASSPIDSKNIQYF; DNA: TGTGCCAGCTCACCAATCGACAGCAAAAACATTCAGTACTTC
size: once; D: NA; J: TRBJ2-5; V: TRBV4-2; CDR3: CASSQDGGARSQTQYF; DNA: TGTGCCAGCAGCCAAGATGGTGGGGCCCGCAGCCAGACCCAGTACTTC
size: NA; D: NA; J: TRBJ2-1; V: TRBV30; CDR3: CAWSAFSTRAQFF; DNA: TGTGCCTGGAGTGCCTTCTCCACGAGGGCCCAGTTCTTC